Each of the 19 T cell receptor beta chains below was sequenced from the same sample in a study of CD4 and CD8 cells across lung adenocarcinoma regions. Using its own MiXCR run on the PCR reads, TCRdb lists one record per CDR3 protein. The sample yields thousands of distinct CDR3 sequences, around 45% seen once. The specimen sequenced was CD4+ T cells from the margin of a lung tumor. All receptors derive from a female donor with lung adenocarcinoma. The CD4 and CD8 labels of this study may be unreliable.

Sample share makes this clonotype medium-sized. J is TRBJ1-1 and V is TRBV6-1; no clear D. The CDR3 extends over 15 amino acids. The germline V and J ends were trimmed by 6 bases and 4 bases, with 18 bases remaining between them. Germline CDR1 and CDR2: MNHNS and SASEGT. Written as DNA, the CDR3 is TGTGCCAGCAGGATGGGAGAAAAAGTGTCCACTGAAGCTTTCTTT. Translating it yields CASRMGEKVSTEAFF.

This clonotype is medium-sized (0.01 to 0.1%) within its sample. This chain joins TRBV27 and TRBJ2-7; 7 bases agree with TRBD1. With V trimmed by 5 bases and J by 1 base, 11 bases remained unmatched. Germline-derived CDR1 and CDR2 are MNHEY and SMNVEV (reference sequence). The CDR3 contains 16 residues. CDR3 DNA sequence: TGTGCCAGCAGTCCCCTCCCCGGACAGGCGTCCTACGAGCAGTACTTC. Translating gives CASSPLPGQASYEQYF.

This chain connects TRBV11-3 to TRBJ2-3, with 7 bases aligning to TRBD2. Germline CDR1 SGHNT, CDR2 YENEEA. The CDR3 runs 17 residues. V was clipped by 4 bases and J by 6 bases; unmatched bases: 16. The CDR3 spells CASSSIVGFQGGDTQYF. CDR3 nucleotide sequence: TGTGCCAGCAGCTCGATAGTGGGCTTCCAGGGAGGGGATACGCAGTATTTT.

Concerning this clonotype: At one of its ends the junction is not consistent with the germline gene, which may arise from a read error. This sequence joins TRBV7-7 and TRBJ2-3, with TRBD1 matching over 9 bases. Germline V gives CDR1 SSHAT, CDR2 FNYEAQ (reference sequence). The CDR3 is 15 amino acids. Written as DNA, the CDR3 is TGTGCTAGCAGCTTAGGACAGGGGCACACAGATACGCAGTATTTT. Its translation is CASSLGQGHTDTQYF.

The chain uses TRBV7-2 and TRBJ2-3, with 11 bases fitting TRBD2. From germline, CDR1 is SGHTA and CDR2 FQGNSA. The ends lost 4 bases at V and 4 bases at J; junction bases unmatched: 4. The CDR3 extends over 15 amino acids. CDR3 sequence: CASSSPGLAADTQYF. The CDR3 coding sequence is TGTGCCAGCAGCTCCCCGGGACTAGCGGCAGATACGCAGTATTTT.

By share of the sample, this clonotype is large (0.1 to 1%). This chain links TRBV6-1 with TRBJ2-1; D remains ambiguous. The V and J ends lost 7 bases and 0 bases respectively, with 13 bases between them. The germline V gene encodes CDR1 MNHNS and CDR2 SASEGT. The CDR3 is 15 residues long. The CDR3 DNA is TGTGCCAGCACTCAGAGTTTCGGCTCCTACAATGAGCAGTTCTTC. It specifies CASTQSFGSYNEQFF.

V and J are TRBV11-2 and TRBJ2-3, with D hard to call. This CDR3 is built from 14 residues. Germline V gene data show CDR1 as SGHAT and CDR2 as FQNNGV. The germline V and J ends were trimmed by 2 bases and 0 bases, with 6 bases remaining between them. The CDR3 region has the DNA TGTGCCAGCAGCTTAAACCCTAGCACAGATACGCAGTATTTT. Translated, it gives CASSLNPSTDTQYF. Full variable domain (outside the CDR3, taken from reference TRBV11-2 and TRBJ2-3): EAGVAQSPRYKIIEKRQSVAFWCNPISGHATLYWYQQILGQGPKLLIQFQNNGVVDDSQLPKDRFSAERLKGVDSTLKIQPAKLEDSAVYLCASSLNPSTDTQYFGPGTRLTVL.

This clonotype was found once. This chain connects TRBV6-1 to TRBJ2-3; TRBD2 agrees at 8 bases. TRBJ2-7 explains the end of the DNA better; the J call may be wrong. This CDR3 region has 15 residues. Per the germline V gene, CDR1 is MNHNS and CDR2 is SASEGT. CDR3 in amino acids: CARGPGGGERDTQYF. The CDR3 DNA sequence: TGTGCCAGGGGTCCGGGGGGGGGAGAACGAGATACGCAGTACTTC.

By frequency in the sample, this clonotype is medium-sized. The rearrangement uses TRBV11-2 and TRBJ2-5; 10 bases are shared with TRBD2. From germline, CDR1 is SGHAT and CDR2 FQNNGV. The V gene end was trimmed by 2 bases and the J gene end by 1 base; junction bases not matched to a gene: 4. The CDR3 covers 16 residues. DNA of the CDR3: TGTGCCAGCAGCTTATGGGTAGCGGGAGGCCAAGAGACCCAGTACTTC. Translating gives CASSLWVAGGQETQYF.

The chain employs TRBV6-1 and TRBJ2-2; 8 bases agree with TRBD2. Trimming took 7 bases from V and 3 from J; bases not matched to a gene: 7. The CDR3 contains 15 residues. Looked up from germline, CDR1 is MNHNS and CDR2 is SASEGT. This CDR3 reads CASKKTGGDTGELFF. CDR3 DNA sequence: TGTGCCAGCAAAAAGACGGGGGGGGACACCGGGGAGCTGTTTTTT.

This clonotype was found a few times. The rearrangement links TRBV6-1 to TRBJ1-5; D gene unclear. Germline V CDR1 and CDR2: MNHNS, SASEGT. V gave up 9 bases and J gave up 0 bases, with 9 bases separating them. The CDR3 covers 13 residues. CDR3 nucleotides: TGTGCCAGTAAGAGCGATAGCAATCAGCCCCAGCATTTT. This encodes CASKSDSNQPQHF.

The chain has TRBV11-3 and TRBJ1-2; perhaps TRBD1 as D (5 bases). The CDR3 loop spans 12 amino acids. Germline CDR1 reads SGHNT; CDR2 reads YENEEA. The V end was cut by 5 bases, the J end by 5 bases, with 9 bases between. The CDR3 protein is CASSATAYGYTF. CDR3 sequence (DNA): TGTGCCAGCAGCGCGACAGCTTATGGCTACACCTTC.

Points on this clonotype: A much larger clonotype is one base distant, so this may be a read error. The chain links TRBV11-2 to TRBJ2-1; unclear D gene. This CDR3 comprises 13 residues. Trimming left V 6 bases short and J 13 bases short, with 19 bases between. Germline CDR1 and CDR2: SGHAT and FQNNGV. As DNA, the CDR3 is TGTGCCAGCAGTCGTGGACCCGCCGAGACCCAGTTCTTC. This gives the protein CASSRGPAETQFF.

This clonotype occurred a few times. V gene TRBV7-2 combines with J gene TRBJ1-2; TRBD1 matches at 9 bases. This CDR3 is 17 amino acids long. J lost 4 bases, V lost 1 base, and 10 bases had no gene match. Per the germline V gene, CDR1 is SGHTA and CDR2 is FQGNSA. CDR3 sequence reads: CASSLVRTGEALYGYTF. The CDR3 coding sequence is TGTGCCAGCAGCTTAGTGAGGACAGGGGAGGCCCTCTATGGCTACACCTTC.

By its share, this clonotype is medium-sized. The chain couples TRBV6-1 to TRBJ2-3; the match to TRBD1 covers 7 bases. Germline-derived CDR1 and CDR2 are MNHNS and SASEGT. CDR3 size: 15 residues. V shed 6 bases, J shed 4 bases, and the junction held 10 bases outside the gene matches. CDR3 region: CASRSNRGRPDTQYF. CDR3 in DNA: TGTGCCAGCAGATCGAACAGGGGACGACCAGATACGCAGTATTTT.

Points on this clonotype: Being one base from a much bigger clone, this may be a read error. The V gene is TRBV27, the J gene TRBJ2-5; 10 bases line up with TRBD1. The end of the DNA aligns better with TRBJ2-1, so the J call may be wrong. Germline values: CDR1 MNHEY, CDR2 SMNVEV (reference sequence). CDR3 length: 15 residues. CDR3 amino acids: CASSLIGTGEAEQFF. CDR3 DNA: TGTGCCAGCAGTTTAATAGGGACAGGGGAGGCCGAGCAGTTCTTC.

Within the sample, this clonotype is medium-sized. The junction departs from germline at one end; a sequencing error may be responsible. This chain connects TRBV27 to TRBJ2-5; 13 nucleotides agree with TRBD2. The CDR3 totals 15 residues. CDR1 is MNHEY, CDR2 SMNVEV, per germline (reference sequence). CDR3 residues: CASSPPGLAGLRSTF. Written as DNA, the CDR3 is TGTGCCAGCAGTCCCCCGGGACTAGCGGGACTTAGGTCCACCTTC.

V usage is TRBV27 and J usage is TRBJ2-1; 11 nucleotides agree with TRBD2. The CDR3 loop spans 17 amino acids. CDR1 and CDR2 (germline): MNHEY, SMNVEV (reference sequence). Germline trimming cut 3 bases from V and 7 bases from J; bases unmatched to any gene: 11. The CDR3 DNA sequence: TGTGCCAGCAGTTTCCTTCAACTAGCGGGAGCTAGAAATGAGCAGTTCTTC. Protein sequence: CASSFLQLAGARNEQFF.

With regard to this clonotype: This may come from a read error, since a much larger clone is one base off. In nucleotides, the CDR3 is TGTGCCAGCAGTTTAGGTGCGGGAGACGGGTACTTC. It translates to CASSLGAGDGYF. The chain carries TRBV12-3 or TRBV12-4 and TRBJ2-4; 7 bases line up with TRBD2. This CDR3 has 12 amino acids. Germline trimming cut 1 base from V and 15 bases from J; bases unmatched to any gene: 6.